The present T cell receptor (beta chain) was sequenced within a study of cytomegalovirus exposure and HLA in healthy donors (dated by TCRdb to 2016 to 2017). With respect to the entire study: According to an earlier analysis of a few hundred of the donors, about 179 million T cells yielded 95 million to 140 million unique TCR beta sequences and 250 to 350 Gb of sequence data. Rather than using new phenotypic data, the later analysis identified candidate immune exposures from TCR beta sequences and from how often those sequences occurred across donors. Typing coverage differed by locus: A, B, C, DRB1 and DQB1 were typed in roughly 629-630 donors, DQA1 in roughly 510, DPA1 in over 600, and DPB1 in approximately 450. To predict cytomegalovirus infection status, the study combined high-throughput TCR immunosequencing, statistical association of individual TCRs with disease status, and machine learning. A later genetic analysis used genome-wide SNP genotypes for about 60% of the roughly 670 donors, treating that subset as a discovery cohort. Donor age, sex, ethnicity and CMV serostatus were collected together with the repertoire data. Because of strong linkage in the cohort, four to six DR-DQ haplotypes were treated as single units for association and clustering. All discovery cohort repertoires had been generated using a single sequencing platform. In addition to the first cohort of 500 to 850 subjects, a separate validation cohort of 130 or so different subjects was used. Across 398 genotyped donors of the cohort, an average of roughly 250,000 unique TCR beta nucleotide sequences per donor were sequenced, and roughly 20% of those sequences were non-productive. A later analysis re-examined previously published TCR beta repertoires from several hundred donors and added high-resolution HLA genotyping to investigate patterns of TCR occurrence. The study aimed to test whether signatures of past pathogen exposure could be identified by cataloging public T cell receptors. Both class I and class II loci were covered by HLA typing, at four-digit resolution. The study used immunosequencing to profile the T cell repertoires of approximately 690 subjects and linked those repertoires to cytomegalovirus serostatus. Approximately 300 gigabases of sequencing data and roughly 81 million unique TCR sequences made up an early release that covered approximately 700 HLA-typed donors. Of the roughly 400 genotyped donors, approximately 80% fell in the genetic ancestry cluster associated with self-reported Caucasian donors. An earlier analysis of approximately 580 of the donors used high-throughput TCR beta sequencing to judge whether each TCR beta V gene segment behaved as functional or pseudogenic.

Including cysteine and phenylalanine, the CDR3 has 13 amino acids. CDR3 DNA is the only sequence kept; it has 39 bases, read in frame from the first base. The junction shows trimming of 10 bases on V and 4 bases on J, plus 14 bases between the germline ends. CDR1 and CDR2 were assigned from the germline V gene as MNHEY and SVGAGI. This clone has only one observation. Its target antigen remains unknown. Base qualities were left out, and no much larger clone turns up one base away. In total, 500 to 700 healthy bone marrow donors made up the cohort. Cohort members were all nominally healthy when sampled, although unrecorded immune exposures were likely present. The donor tested CMV seropositive, placing the donor among the 310 or so seropositive members of the cohort. Each donor provided a peripheral blood sample, and peripheral blood mononuclear cells were used for TCR beta sequencing. The Qiagen DNeasy Blood Extraction Kit was used to extract genomic DNA from the blood cell samples.

The library was generated by the immunoSEQ multiplex PCR assay. For the multiplex PCR, a mixture combining 60 forward primers for TCR Vbeta segments and 13 reverse primers for TCR Jbeta segments was used. The CDR3 region of rearranged TCR beta genes was amplified from genomic DNA with a multiplex PCR assay. The Illumina HiSeq System was used to sequence the amplified TCR beta libraries as 87-base-pair reads. The paper's processing steps were these. A later analysis tallied roughly 80 million unique TCR beta chains across the approximately 670 repertoires, and approximately 9.9 million of those chains were shared by two or more donors. A nearest-neighbor algorithm error-corrected the raw reads and collapsed the reads into unique sequences, merging closely related sequences to remove PCR and sequencing errors. V, D and J gene segments were assigned by aligning CDR3 sequences to IMGT reference sequences. Each retained sequence needed at least a six-nucleotide match to both a V gene segment and a J gene segment. A rearrangement was called productive if the CDR3 had no stop codons and remained in frame with V and J, and every other rearrangement was called non-productive. Following IMGT convention, CDR3 was defined as the stretch from the second conserved V-encoded cysteine up to the conserved J-encoded phenylalanine. The earlier analysis of fewer than 700 of the donors excluded sequences that lacked an unambiguous match to a single V gene segment. In an earlier analysis of several hundred of the donors, a V segment was called functional when productive rearrangements were above 56.7%, and segregating when the standard deviation between donors exceeded 5%. A statistical classification framework was built to diagnose cytomegalovirus status from the catalog of TCR beta chain sequences. V and J gene assignment, in a later analysis, came from comparing TCR nucleotide sequences with IMGT/GENE-DB human TR gene sequences. The TCRdist pipeline was used in a later analysis to assign CDR3 sequences and most-parsimonious VDJ recombination scenarios. A later analysis defined each TCR beta chain by its CDR3 amino acid sequence plus V-gene family, and excluded reads lacking a unique V-gene family. In a later analysis, a few hundred highly shared, low-generation-probability nucleotide sequences were removed to address suspected cross-contamination and a sequencing artifact. In a later analysis, a clonal expansion index was calculated for each public chain from normalized within-repertoire ranks of inferred template counts. Generation probabilities in a later analysis came from a VDJ recombination model fitted to out-of-frame rearrangements, and those results were checked against IGoR. A later analysis scored TCR-TCR, TCR-HLA and TCR-CMV co-occurrence with hypergeometric tests, applying a repertoire-size bias correction to TCR pairs. To estimate false discovery rates, a later analysis permuted the HLA or CMV assignments 20 times. In a later analysis, co-occurring TCRs were grouped with DBSCAN, and TCRdist sequence similarity was added when clustering was performed within HLA-allele-positive subsets. For co-occurrence clustering, repertoires with fewer than 30,000 or more than 120,000 public chains were excluded, along with several repertoires with anomalous nucleotide sharing. Sourced from immuneACCESS, this table was stored by TCRdb with only in-frame sequences that have V and J called. A share of the clones is absent; for the studies checked, an unresolved V gene accounts for under half, and the remainder has no known explanation. V and J calls and clone size are as listed in that table; D and trimming were resolved from the DNA. This sample lists 170,000 or so clones; around 78% were detected once. The top ten constitute under 15% of the sample.

Overall study outcomes, separate from this receptor: Because counts were too low, about 18 rarely observed V segments, including chromosome 9 orphons, were excluded from the earlier analysis of around 640 of the donors. A further reported finding was that TCR beta sequences accurately predicted the HLA-A and HLA-B alleles for most subjects in the first cohort. In a later genetic analysis, a missense DCLRE1C variant was associated with V-gene and J-gene trimming of TCR beta chains, and the association was replicated in an independent cohort. Most TCR sequences were seen in very few donors, while some public TCRs were found in many individuals. Compared with the 666-donor mean, donors in an Asian-associated ancestry cluster had fewer N-insertions in productive TCRs, according to a later genetic analysis. Linkage disequilibrium might explain the correlated functional status among segregating V segments, but an unknown experimental factor could not be ruled out. It was suggested by the authors that the approach could potentially be generalized to other disease states and immunological phenotypes. The sequencing pipeline was judged likely to have produced a cluster of highly shared sequence variants as a technical artifact. Specific HLA alleles were associated with 16,951 TCR beta sequences at a false discovery rate of 0.05 in a later analysis. According to a later analysis, most CMV-associated TCR beta chains appeared to be HLA-restricted, and the HLA associations seemed to be driven largely by CMV exposure. Because the 87-base-pair reads could not distinguish some IMGT-functional V segments, including TRBV6-2 and TRBV6-3, those segments were excluded. According to a later analysis, parvovirus B19, influenza, CMV and Epstein-Barr virus appeared linked to several top co-occurrence clusters. Presence/absence analyses assumed roughly uniform sequencing depth across donors, an assumption that may not hold. When HLA alleles, especially DR and DQ, strongly co-occurred, attributing TCR associations to individual alleles was difficult. The study listed 150 to 200 TCR beta chains as associated with cytomegalovirus. In an earlier analysis of 587 of the donors, most TCR beta V segments appeared in productive rearrangements about 87% or about 30% of the time, broadly matching IMGT annotations. The classifier was reported to diagnose cytomegalovirus status with high specificity and sensitivity in both the original and validation cohorts. In a later analysis, the rate of TCR association differed among HLA loci, with DRB1 alleles having the most associated TCRs and HLA-C alleles having the fewest. In a later analysis, HLA-associated TCR beta chains were found to be more clonally expanded and to have lower generation probabilities than equally common non-associated chains. Only TCR beta chains were sequenced in this cohort, and the absence of alpha or paired-chain data limited detectable features. Because HLA typing was missing for some donors at each locus, association tests included only the typed subset. Immune exposure information for the cohort was limited to CMV serostatus. In vitro tests confirmed that a few of the cytomegalovirus-associated TCR beta chains recognize cytomegalovirus antigens.

Sequenced input: PBMCs. The sequence is built from TRBV6-5 and TRBJ1-5, with the D gene uncertain. The TCR originated in a woman aged 50 to 60 in good health and CMV-seropositive. Read as DNA, the sequence is TGTGCCACGAGAACAGCGGCTAATCAGCCCCAGCATTTT. Protein translation: CATRTAANQPQHF.